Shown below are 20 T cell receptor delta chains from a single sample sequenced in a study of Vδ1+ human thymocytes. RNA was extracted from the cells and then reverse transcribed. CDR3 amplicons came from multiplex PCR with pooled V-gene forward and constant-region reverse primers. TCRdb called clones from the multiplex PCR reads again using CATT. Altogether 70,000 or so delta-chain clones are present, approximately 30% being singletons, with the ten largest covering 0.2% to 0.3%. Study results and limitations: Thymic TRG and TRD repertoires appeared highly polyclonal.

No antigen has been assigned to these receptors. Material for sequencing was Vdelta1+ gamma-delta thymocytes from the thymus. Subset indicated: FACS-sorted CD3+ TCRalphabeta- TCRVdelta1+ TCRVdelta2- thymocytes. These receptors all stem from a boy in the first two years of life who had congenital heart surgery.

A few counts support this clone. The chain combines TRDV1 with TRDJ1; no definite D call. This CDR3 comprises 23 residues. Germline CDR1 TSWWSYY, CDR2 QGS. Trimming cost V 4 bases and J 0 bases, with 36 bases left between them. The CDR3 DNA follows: TGTGCTCTTGGGGTCCCAATCCTTTACAAGGACTACCGGCCTAACCAATACACCGATAAACTCATCTTT. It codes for CALGVPILYKDYRPNQYTDKLIF.

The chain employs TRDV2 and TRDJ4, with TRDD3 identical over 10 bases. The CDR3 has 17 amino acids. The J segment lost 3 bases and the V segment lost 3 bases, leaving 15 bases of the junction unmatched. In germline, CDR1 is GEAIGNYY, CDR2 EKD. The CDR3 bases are TGTGCCTGTGACGCGTCCTGGGACCACTGGGGGATGCGACCCCTGATCTTT. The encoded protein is CACDASWDHWGMRPLIF.

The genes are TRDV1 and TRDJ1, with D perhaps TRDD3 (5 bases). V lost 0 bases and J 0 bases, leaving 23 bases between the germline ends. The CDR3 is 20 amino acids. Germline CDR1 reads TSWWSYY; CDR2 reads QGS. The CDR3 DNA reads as TGTGCTCTTGGGGAACTGGCTTCGTATTATCGGGGGTTGTACACCGATAAACTCATCTTT. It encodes CALGELASYYRGLYTDKLIF.

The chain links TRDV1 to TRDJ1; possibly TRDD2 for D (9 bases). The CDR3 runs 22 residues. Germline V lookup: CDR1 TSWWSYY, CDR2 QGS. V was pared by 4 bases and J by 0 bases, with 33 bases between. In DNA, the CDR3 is TGTGCTCTTGGGGGAACTAGGGCCTTCCTACTAATTACTGGGGGTTACACCGATAAACTCATCTTT. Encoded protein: CALGGTRAFLLITGGYTDKLIF.

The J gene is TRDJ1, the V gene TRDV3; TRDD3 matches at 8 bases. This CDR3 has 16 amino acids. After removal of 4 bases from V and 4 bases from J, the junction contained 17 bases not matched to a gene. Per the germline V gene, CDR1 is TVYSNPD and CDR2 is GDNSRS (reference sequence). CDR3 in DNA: TGTGCCTGTGACACCGACGGATGGGGGATGAGCGATAAACTCATCTTT. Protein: CACDTDGWGMSDKLIF.

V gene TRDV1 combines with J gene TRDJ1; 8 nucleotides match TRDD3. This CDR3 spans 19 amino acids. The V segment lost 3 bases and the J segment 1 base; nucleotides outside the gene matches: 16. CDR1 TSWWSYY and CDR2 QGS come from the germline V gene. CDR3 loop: CALGDTLIGIRRSTDKLIF. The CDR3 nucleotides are TGTGCTCTTGGGGATACCCTCATCGGGATACGGCGGAGCACCGATAAACTCATCTTT.

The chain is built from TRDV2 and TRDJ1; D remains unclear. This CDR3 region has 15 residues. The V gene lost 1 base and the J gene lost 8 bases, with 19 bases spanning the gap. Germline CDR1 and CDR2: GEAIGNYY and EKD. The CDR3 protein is CACDTKIHLTRKLIF. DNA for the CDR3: TGTGCCTGTGACACTAAGATCCACCTGACCCGGAAACTCATCTTT.

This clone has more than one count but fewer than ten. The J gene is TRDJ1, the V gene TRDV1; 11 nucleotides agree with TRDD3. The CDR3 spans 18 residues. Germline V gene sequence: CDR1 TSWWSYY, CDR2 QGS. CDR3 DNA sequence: TGTGCCCTAGGGCTGGGGGATACAGGGCCCCCTATCCGGACAAGACTCATCTTT. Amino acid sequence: CALGLGDTGPPIRTRLIF.

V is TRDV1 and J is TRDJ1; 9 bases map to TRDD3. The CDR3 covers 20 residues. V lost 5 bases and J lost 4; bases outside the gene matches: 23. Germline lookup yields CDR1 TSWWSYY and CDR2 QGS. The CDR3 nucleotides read TGTGCTCTTGGGTCTTCCTATTGGGAGATGCGGGGATACGGGAGCGATAAACTCATCTTT. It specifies CALGSSYWEMRGYGSDKLIF.

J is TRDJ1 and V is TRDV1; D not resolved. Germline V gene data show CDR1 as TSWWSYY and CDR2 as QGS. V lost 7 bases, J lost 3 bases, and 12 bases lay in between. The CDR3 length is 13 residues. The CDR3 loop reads CALAPKVPDKLIF. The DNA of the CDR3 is TGTGCTCTTGCGCCAAAAGTCCCCGATAAACTCATCTTT.

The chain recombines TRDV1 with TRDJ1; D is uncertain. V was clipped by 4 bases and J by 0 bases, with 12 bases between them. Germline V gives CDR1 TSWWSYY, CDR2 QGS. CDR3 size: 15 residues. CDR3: CALGGLMFYTDKLIF. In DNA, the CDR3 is TGTGCTCTTGGGGGCCTAATGTTCTACACCGATAAACTCATCTTT.

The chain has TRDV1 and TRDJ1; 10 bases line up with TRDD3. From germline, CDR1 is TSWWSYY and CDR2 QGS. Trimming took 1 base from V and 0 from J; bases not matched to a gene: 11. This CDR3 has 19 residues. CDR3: CALGEQPPYWGINTDKLIF. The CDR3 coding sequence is TGTGCTCTTGGGGAACAACCCCCGTACTGGGGGATCAACACCGATAAACTCATCTTT.

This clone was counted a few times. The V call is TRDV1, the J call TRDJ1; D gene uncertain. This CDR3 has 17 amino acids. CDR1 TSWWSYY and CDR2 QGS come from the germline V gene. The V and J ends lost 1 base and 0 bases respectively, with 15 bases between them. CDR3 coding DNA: TGTGCTCTTGGGGAACCCAATCCTCCCTCCGACACCGATAAACTCATCTTT. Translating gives CALGEPNPPSDTDKLIF.

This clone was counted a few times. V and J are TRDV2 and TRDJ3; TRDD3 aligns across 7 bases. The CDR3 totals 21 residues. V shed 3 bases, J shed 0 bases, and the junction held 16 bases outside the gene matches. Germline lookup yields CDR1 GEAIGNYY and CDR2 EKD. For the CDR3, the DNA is TGTGCCTGTGACTTATTTGATTGGGGGACTACTAGCTCCTGGGACACCCGACAGATGTTTTTC. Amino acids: CACDLFDWGTTSSWDTRQMFF.

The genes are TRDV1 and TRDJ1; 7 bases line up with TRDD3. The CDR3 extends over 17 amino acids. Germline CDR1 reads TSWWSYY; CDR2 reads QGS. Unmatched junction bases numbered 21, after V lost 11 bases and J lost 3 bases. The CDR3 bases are TGTGCTTTCTCCTATCTACTGGGGCCACACCCGGCCGATAAACTCATCTTT. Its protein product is CAFSYLLGPHPADKLIF.

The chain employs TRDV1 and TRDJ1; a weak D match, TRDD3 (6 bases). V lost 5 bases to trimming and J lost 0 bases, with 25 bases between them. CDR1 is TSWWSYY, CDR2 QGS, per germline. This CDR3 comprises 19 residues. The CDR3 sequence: CALGLHPRRWGGHTDKLIF. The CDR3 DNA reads TGTGCTCTTGGGCTACATCCTCGCCGGTGGGGGGGACACACCGATAAACTCATCTTT.

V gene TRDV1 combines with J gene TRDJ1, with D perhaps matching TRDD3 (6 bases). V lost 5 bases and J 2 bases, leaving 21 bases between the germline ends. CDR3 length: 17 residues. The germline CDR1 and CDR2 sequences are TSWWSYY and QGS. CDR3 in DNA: TGTGCTCTTGGGAGGGGGGAGCCTCACCCATCAACCGATAAACTCATCTTT. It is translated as CALGRGEPHPSTDKLIF.

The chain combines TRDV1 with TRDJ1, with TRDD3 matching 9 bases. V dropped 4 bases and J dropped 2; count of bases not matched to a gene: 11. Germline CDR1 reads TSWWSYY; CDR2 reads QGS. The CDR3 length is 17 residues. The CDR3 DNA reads TGTGCTCTTGGGGCCGGGATGTACTGGGGGACGACCGATAAACTCATCTTT. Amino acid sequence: CALGAGMYWGTTDKLIF.

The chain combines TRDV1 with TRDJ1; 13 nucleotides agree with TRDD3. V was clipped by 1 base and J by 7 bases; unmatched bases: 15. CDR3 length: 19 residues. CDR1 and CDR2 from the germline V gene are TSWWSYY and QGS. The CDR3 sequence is CALGEPPLILGDTRGKLIF. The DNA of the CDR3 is TGTGCTCTTGGGGAACCTCCCTTGATACTGGGGGATACGCGCGGTAAACTCATCTTT.

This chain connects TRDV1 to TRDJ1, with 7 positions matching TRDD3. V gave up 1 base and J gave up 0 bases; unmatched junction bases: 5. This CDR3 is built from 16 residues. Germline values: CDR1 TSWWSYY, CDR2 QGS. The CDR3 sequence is CALGEQSGGYTDKLIF. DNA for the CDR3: TGTGCTCTTGGGGAACAATCCGGGGGATACACCGATAAACTCATCTTT.